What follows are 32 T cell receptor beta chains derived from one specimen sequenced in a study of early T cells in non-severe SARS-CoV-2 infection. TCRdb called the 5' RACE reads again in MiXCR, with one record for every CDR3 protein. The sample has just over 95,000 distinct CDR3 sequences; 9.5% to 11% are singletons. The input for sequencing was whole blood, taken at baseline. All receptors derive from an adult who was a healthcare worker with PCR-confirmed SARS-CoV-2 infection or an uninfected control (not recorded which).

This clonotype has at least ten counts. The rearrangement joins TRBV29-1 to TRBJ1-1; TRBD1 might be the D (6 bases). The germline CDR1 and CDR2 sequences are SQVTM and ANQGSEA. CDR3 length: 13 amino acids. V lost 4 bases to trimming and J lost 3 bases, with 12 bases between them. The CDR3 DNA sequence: TGCAGCGTTGGCGGGACATCGGACACTGAAGCTTTCTTT. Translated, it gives CSVGGTSDTEAFF.

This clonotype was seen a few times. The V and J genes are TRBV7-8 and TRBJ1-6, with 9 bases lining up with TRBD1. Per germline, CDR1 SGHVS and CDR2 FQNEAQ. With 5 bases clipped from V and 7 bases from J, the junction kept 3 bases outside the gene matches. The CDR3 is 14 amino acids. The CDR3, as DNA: TGTGCCAGCAGCGTCGGACAGGGGAATTCACCCCTCCACTTT. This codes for CASSVGQGNSPLHF.

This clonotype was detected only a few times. CDR3 in amino acids: CSASNSEKSNTEAFF. In nucleotides, the CDR3 is TGCAGTGCTAGCAATTCGGAGAAATCCAACACTGAAGCTTTCTTT. The chain carries TRBV20-1 and TRBJ1-1, with D unclear. This CDR3 spans 15 amino acids. The germline V gene encodes CDR1 DFQATT and CDR2 SNEGSKA (reference sequence). Trimming removed 3 bases at V and 2 bases at J, with 16 bases between.

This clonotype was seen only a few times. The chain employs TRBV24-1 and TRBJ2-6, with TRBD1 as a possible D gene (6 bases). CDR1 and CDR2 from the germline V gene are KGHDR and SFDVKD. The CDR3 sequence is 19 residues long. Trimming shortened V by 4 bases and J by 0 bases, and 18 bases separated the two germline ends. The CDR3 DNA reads TGTGCCACCAGTGAGAGCCGGGACATAAGGATCTCTGGGGCCAACGTCCTGACTTTC. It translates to CATSESRDIRISGANVLTF.

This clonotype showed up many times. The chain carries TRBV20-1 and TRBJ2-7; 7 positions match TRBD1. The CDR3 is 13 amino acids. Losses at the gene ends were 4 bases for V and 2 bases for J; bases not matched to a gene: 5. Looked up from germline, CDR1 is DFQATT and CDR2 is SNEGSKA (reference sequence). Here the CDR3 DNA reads TGCAGTGCTATGAGGGACAGCACCTACGAGCAGTACTTC. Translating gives CSAMRDSTYEQYF.

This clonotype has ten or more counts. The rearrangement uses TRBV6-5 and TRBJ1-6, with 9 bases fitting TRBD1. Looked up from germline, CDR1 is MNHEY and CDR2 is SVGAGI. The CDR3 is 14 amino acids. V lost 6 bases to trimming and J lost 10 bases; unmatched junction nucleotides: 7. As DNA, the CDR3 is TGTGCCAGCAGCACCACAGGGGGCTTCTCACCCCTCCACTTT. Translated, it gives CASSTTGGFSPLHF.

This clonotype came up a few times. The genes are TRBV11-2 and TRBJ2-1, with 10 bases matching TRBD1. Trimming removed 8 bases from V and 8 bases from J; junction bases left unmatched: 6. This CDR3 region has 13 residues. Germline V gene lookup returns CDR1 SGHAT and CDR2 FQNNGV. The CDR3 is CASAWTGGHEQFF. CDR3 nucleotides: TGTGCCAGCGCGTGGACAGGGGGGCATGAGCAGTTCTTC. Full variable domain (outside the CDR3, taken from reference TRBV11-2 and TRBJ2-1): EAGVAQSPRYKIIEKRQSVAFWCNPISGHATLYWYQQILGQGPKLLIQFQNNGVVDDSQLPKDRFSAERLKGVDSTLKIQPAKLEDSAVYLCASAWTGGHEQFFGPGTRLTVL.

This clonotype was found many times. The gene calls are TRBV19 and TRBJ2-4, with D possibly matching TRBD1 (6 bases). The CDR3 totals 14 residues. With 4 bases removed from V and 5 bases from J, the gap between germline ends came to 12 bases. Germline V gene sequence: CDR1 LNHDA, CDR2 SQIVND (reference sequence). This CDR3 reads CASSTRYRENIQYF. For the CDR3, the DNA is TGTGCCAGTAGTACCCGATACAGGGAAAACATTCAGTACTTC.

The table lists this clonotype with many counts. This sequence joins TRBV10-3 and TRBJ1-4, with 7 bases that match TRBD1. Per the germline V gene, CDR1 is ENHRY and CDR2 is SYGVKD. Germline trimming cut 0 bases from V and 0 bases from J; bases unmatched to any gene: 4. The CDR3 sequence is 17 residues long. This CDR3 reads CAISESVTGATNEKLFF. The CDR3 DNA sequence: TGTGCCATCAGTGAGTCTGTTACAGGGGCAACTAATGAAAAACTGTTTTTT.

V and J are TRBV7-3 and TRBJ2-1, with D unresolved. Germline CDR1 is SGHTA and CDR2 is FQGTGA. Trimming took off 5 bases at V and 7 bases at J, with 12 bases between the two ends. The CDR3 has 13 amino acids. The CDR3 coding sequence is TGTGCCAGCAGCATCGGGCCGGTTAATGAGCAGTTCTTC. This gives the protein CASSIGPVNEQFF. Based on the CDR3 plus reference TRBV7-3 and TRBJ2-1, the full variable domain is GAGVSQTPSNKVTEKGKYVELRCDPISGHTALYWYRQSLGQGPEFLIYFQGTGAADDSGLPNDRFFAVRPEGSVSTLKIQRTERGDSAVYLCASSIGPVNEQFFGPGTRLTVL.

DNA of the CDR3: TGCAGCGTTGTTGGGAACACTGAAGCTTTCTTT. Protein sequence: CSVVGNTEAFF. The chain joins TRBV29-1 to TRBJ1-1; no clear D. The CDR3 loop spans 11 amino acids. CDR1 is SQVTM and CDR2 is ANQGSEA in the germline V gene. V shed 4 bases and J shed 1 base, with 4 bases lying between them.

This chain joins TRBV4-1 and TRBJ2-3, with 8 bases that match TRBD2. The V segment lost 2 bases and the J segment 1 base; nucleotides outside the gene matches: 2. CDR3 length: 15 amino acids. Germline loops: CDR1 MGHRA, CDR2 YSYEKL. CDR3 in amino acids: CASSQILAGTDTQYF. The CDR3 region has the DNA TGCGCCAGCAGCCAAATACTAGCGGGCACAGATACGCAGTATTTT.

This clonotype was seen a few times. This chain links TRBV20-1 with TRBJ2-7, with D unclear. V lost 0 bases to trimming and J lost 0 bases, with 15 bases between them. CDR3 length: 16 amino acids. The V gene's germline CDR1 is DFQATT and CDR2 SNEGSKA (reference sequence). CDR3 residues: CSARDYYDRDSYEQYF. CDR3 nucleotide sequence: TGCAGTGCTAGAGATTACTATGACCGTGACTCCTACGAGCAGTACTTC.

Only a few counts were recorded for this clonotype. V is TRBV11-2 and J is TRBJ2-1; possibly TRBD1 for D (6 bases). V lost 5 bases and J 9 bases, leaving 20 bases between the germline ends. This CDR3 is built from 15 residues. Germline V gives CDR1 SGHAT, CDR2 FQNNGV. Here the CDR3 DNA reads TGTGCCAGCAGCATACAGGGTATTATCGACGTTGAGCAGTTCTTC. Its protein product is CASSIQGIIDVEQFF.

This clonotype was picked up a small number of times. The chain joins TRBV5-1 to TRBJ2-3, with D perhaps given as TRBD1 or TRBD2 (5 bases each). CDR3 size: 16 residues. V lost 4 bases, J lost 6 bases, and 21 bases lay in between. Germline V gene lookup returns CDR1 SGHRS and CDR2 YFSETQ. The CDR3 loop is CASSQLLGVFNDTQYF. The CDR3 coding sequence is TGCGCCAGCAGCCAACTCCTGGGGGTCTTTAACGATACGCAGTATTTT.

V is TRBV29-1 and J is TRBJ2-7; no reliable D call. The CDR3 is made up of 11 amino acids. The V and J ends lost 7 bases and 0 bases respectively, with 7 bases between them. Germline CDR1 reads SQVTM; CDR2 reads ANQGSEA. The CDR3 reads CSGGNSYEQYF. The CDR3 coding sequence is TGCAGCGGCGGTAACTCCTACGAGCAGTACTTC.

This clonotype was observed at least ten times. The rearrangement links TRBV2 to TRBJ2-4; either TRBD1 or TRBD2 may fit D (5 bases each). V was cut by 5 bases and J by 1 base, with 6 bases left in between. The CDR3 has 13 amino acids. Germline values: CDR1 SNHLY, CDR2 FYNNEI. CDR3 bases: TGTGCCAGCAGTTGGGGGGCCAAAAACATTCAGTACTTC. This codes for CASSWGAKNIQYF.

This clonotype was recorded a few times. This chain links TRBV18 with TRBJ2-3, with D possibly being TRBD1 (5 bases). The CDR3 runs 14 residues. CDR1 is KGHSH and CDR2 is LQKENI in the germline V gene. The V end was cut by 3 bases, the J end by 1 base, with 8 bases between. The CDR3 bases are TGTGCCAGCTCACCCACCAGGGGCACAGATACGCAGTATTTT. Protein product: CASSPTRGTDTQYF.

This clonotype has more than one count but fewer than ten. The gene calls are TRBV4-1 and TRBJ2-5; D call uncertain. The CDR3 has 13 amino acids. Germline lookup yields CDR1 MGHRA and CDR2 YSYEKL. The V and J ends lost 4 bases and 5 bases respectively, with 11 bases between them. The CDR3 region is CASSRLEVETQYF. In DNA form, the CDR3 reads TGCGCCAGCAGCCGCCTTGAGGTGGAGACCCAGTACTTC.

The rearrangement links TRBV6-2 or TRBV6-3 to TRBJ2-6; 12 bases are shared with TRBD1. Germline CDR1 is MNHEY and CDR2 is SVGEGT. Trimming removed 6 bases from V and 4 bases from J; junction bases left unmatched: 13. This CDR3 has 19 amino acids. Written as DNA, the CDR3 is TGTGCCAGCAGCTATCCGGCGGGACAGGGGGCGCCCGGGGCCAACGTCCTGACTTTC. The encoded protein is CASSYPAGQGAPGANVLTF.

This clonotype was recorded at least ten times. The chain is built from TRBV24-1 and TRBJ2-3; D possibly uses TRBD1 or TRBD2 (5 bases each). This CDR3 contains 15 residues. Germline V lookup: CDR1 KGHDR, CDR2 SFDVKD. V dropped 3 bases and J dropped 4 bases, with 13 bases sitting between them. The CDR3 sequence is CATSDPGEGADTQYF. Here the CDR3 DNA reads TGTGCCACCAGTGATCCCGGGGAAGGGGCAGATACGCAGTATTTT.

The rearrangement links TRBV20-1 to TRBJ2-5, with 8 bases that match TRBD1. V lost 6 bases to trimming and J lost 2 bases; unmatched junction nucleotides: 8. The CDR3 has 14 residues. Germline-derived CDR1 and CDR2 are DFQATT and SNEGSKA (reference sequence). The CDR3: CSAPKRDRQETQYF. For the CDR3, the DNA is TGCAGTGCCCCCAAGAGGGACAGGCAAGAGACCCAGTACTTC.

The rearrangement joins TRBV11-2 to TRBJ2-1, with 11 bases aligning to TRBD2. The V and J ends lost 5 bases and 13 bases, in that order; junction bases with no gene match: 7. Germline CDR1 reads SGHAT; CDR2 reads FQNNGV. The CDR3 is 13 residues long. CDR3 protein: CASSLSGGAFQFF. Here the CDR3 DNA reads TGTGCCAGCAGCCTTAGCGGGGGGGCGTTTCAGTTCTTC.

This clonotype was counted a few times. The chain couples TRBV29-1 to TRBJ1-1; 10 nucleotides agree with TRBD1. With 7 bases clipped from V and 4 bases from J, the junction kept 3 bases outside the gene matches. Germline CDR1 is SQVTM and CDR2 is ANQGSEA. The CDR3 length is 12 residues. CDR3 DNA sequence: TGCAGCGCAGGACAGGGGGGCACTGAAGCTTTCTTT. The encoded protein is CSAGQGGTEAFF.

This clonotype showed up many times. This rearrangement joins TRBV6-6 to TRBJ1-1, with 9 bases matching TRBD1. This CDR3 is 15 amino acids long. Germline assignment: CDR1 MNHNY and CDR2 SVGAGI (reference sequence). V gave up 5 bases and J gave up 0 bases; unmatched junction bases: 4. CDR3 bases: TGTGCCAGCAGTGGACAGGGGCCTATGAACACTGAAGCTTTCTTT. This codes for CASSGQGPMNTEAFF.

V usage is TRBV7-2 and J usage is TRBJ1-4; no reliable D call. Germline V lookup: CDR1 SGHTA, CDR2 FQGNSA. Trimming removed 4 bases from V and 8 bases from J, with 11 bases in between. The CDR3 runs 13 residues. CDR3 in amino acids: CASSSARREKLFF. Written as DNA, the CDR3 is TGTGCCAGCAGCTCAGCGCGGCGAGAAAAACTGTTTTTT.

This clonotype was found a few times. CDR3 DNA: TGCAGTGCTAGACCCGACAGGGGGCTTCGCAATCAGCCCCAGCATTTT. Amino acids: CSARPDRGLRNQPQHF. This chain joins TRBV20-1 and TRBJ1-5; the match to TRBD1 covers 10 bases. The CDR3 covers 16 residues. Per the germline V gene, CDR1 is DFQATT and CDR2 is SNEGSKA (reference sequence). Germline trimming cut 2 bases from V and 2 bases from J; bases unmatched to any gene: 6.

This CDR3 reads CSVDFGGGSQQFF. CDR3 nucleotide sequence: TGCAGCGTTGACTTCGGTGGCGGGAGTCAGCAGTTCTTC. The chain couples TRBV29-1 to TRBJ2-1; the match to TRBD2 covers 7 bases. The CDR3 runs 13 residues. Trimming cost V 3 bases and J 11 bases; bases outside gene matches: 10. The germline gives CDR1 SQVTM, CDR2 ANQGSEA.

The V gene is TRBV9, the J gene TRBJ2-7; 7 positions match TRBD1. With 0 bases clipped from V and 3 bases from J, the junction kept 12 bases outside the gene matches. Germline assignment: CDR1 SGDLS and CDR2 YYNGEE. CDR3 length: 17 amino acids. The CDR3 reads CASSVERSRDSIYEQYF. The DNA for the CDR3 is TGTGCCAGCAGCGTAGAGAGGTCGAGGGACAGTATCTACGAGCAGTACTTC. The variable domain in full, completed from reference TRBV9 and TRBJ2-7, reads DSGVTQTPKHLITATGQRVTLRCSPRSGDLSVYWYQQSLDQGLQFLIQYYNGEERAKGNILERFSAQQFPDLHSELNLSSLELGDSALYFCASSVERSRDSIYEQYFGPGTRLTVT.

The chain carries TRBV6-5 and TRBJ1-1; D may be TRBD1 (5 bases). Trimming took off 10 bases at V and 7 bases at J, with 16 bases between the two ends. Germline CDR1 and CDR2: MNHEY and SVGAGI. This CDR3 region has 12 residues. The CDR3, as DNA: TGTGCCACCGAGAGGGGAGGGCATGAAGCTTTCTTT. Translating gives CATERGGHEAFF.

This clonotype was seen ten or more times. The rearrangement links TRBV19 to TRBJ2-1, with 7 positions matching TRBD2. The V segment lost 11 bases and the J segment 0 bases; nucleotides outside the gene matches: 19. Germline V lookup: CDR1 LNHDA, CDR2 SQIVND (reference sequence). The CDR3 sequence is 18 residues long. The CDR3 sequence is CAYYRASGSLSSYNEQFF. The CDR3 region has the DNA TGTGCCTATTATCGGGCTAGCGGTTCGCTAAGCTCCTACAATGAGCAGTTCTTC.

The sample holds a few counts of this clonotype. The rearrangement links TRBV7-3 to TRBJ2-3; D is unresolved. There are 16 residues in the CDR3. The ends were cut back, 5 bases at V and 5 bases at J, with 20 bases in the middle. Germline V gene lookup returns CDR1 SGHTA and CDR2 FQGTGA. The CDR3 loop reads CASSLAGMRFGDTQYF. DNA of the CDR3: TGTGCCAGCAGCCTCGCTGGGATGAGATTTGGAGATACGCAGTATTTT.